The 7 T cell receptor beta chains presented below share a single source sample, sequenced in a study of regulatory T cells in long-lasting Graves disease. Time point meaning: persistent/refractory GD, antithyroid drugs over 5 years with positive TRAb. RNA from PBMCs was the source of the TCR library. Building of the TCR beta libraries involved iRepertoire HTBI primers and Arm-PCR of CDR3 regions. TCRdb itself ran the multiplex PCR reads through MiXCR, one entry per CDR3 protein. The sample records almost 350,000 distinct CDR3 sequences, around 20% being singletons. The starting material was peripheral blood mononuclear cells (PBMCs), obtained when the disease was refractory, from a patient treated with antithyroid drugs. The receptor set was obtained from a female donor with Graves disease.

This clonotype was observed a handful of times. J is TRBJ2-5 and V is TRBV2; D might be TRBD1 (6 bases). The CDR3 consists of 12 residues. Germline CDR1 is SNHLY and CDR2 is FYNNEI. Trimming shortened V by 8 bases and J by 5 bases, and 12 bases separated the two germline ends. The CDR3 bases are TGTGCCAGCCGAAGACAGGAGGAGACCCAGTACTTC. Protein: CASRRQEETQYF.

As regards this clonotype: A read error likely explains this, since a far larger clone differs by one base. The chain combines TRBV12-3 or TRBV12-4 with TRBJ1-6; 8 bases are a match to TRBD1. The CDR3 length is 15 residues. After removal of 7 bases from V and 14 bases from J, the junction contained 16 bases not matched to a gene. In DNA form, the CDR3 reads TGTGCCAGCACTTCGACTCCGGGACAGGACGTATCCCTCCACTTT. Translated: CASTSTPGQDVSLHF.

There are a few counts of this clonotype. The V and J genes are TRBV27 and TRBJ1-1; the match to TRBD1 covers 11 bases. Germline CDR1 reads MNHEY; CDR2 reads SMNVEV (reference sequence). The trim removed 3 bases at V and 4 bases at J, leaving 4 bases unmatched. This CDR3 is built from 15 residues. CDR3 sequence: CASSFGQGAGTEAFF. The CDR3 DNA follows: TGTGCCAGCAGTTTCGGACAGGGGGCAGGCACTGAAGCTTTCTTT.

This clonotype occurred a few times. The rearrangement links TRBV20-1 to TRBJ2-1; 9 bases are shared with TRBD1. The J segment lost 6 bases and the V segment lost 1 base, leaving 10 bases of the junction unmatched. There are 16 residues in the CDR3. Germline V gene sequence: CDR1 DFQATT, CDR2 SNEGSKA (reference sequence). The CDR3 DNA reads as TGCAGTGCTAGAGGCCGACAGGGGGAGAGTGGCAATGAGCAGTTCTTC. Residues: CSARGRQGESGNEQFF.

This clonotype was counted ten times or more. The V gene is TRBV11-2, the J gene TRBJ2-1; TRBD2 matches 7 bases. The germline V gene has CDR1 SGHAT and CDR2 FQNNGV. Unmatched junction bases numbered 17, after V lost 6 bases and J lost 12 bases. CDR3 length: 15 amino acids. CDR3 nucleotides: TGTGCCAGCAGACAAAACCGGGAGGTTAGGTGGGTGCAGTTCTTC. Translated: CASRQNREVRWVQFF.

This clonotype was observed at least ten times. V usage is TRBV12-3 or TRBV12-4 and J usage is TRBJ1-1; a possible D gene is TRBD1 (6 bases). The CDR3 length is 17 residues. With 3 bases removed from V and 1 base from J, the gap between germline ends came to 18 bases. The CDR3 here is CASSFGGWGEPNTEAFF. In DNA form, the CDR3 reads TGTGCCAGCAGTTTTGGGGGCTGGGGAGAACCGAACACTGAAGCTTTCTTT.

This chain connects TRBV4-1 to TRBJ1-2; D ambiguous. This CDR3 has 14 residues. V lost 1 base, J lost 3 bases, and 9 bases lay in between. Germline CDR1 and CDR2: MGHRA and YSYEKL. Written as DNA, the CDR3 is TGCGCCAGCAGCCAAGCGGGCATTGACTATGGCTACACCTTC. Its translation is CASSQAGIDYGYTF.